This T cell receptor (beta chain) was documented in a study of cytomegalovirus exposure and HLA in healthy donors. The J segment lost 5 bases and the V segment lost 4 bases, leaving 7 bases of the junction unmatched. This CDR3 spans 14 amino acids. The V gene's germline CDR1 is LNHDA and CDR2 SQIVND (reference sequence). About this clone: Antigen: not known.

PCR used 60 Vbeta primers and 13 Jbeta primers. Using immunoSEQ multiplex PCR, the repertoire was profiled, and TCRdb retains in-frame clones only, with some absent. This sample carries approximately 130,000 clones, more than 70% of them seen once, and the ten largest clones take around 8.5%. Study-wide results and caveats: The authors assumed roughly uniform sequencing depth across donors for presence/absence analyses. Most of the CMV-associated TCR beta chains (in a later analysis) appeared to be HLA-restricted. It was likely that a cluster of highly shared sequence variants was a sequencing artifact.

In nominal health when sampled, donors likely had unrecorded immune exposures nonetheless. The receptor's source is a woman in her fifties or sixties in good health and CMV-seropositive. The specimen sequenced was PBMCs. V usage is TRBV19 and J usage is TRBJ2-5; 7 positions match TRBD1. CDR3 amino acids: CASSKQGNGETQYF. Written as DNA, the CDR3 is TGTGCCAGTAGTAAACAGGGGAACGGTGAGACCCAGTACTTC.